This T cell receptor (beta chain) was identified in a study of CD8 T cells in Susac syndrome (dated by TCRdb to the late 2010s). Some background on the complete study: Of the Susac syndrome patients who were sequenced, five or six had clinically active disease and eight were in clinical remission. At blood withdrawal, Susac syndrome patients were either therapy-naive, taking corticosteroids (in some cases with IVIg as well), or taking IVIg alone. The study used repertoire sequencing to test whether antigen drove CD8+ T cell activation and differentiation in Susac syndrome.

Beyond this particular receptor, the publication reports: The TCR sequencing and HLA analysis was acknowledged to have included a relatively small number of individuals. In the CD4+ T cell repertoire of Susac syndrome patients, clonal expansion was not detected.

Note on this clonotype: No antigen is known for it. No base qualities exist here, and no much larger clone lies one base off it.

High-throughput TCR beta sequencing profiled peripheral blood CD8+ and CD4+ T cells from healthy donors, Susac syndrome patients and multiple sclerosis patients. The Susac syndrome patients fulfilled recently defined diagnostic criteria for definite or probable disease. Bulk CD8+ and CD4+ T cells were purified by magnetic negative isolation, whereas CD8+ TEMRA cells were enriched by FACS. Blood was drawn into EDTA tubes, processed within 24 hours, and PBMCs were isolated by density gradient centrifugation. PBMCs destined for TCR sequencing were cryopreserved in liquid nitrogen and later thawed in a 37 °C water bath. A purity of at least 90% was achieved for sorted or isolated CD4+, CD8+ and CD8+ TEMRA cells. RNA was extracted using the RNeasy kit, and about 0.5 to 1 ug of the RNA was reverse transcribed with random hexamers. The immunoSEQ multiplex PCR assay, which covers 54 Vbeta and 13 Jbeta segments, was used to amplify TCR beta CDR3 regions. PCR amplification bias was corrected by using a synthetic template baseline for primer optimization and computational correction. For the original study's pipeline: Only productive sequences were kept, with reads annotated to V, D and J genes according to IMGT and analyzed in immunoSEQ Analyzer. Clonality was computed as one minus Shannon entropy normalized by log2 of the number of productive unique sequences. For each patient and control, public and private clones were evaluated within the 100 most prevalent clones. Clones were defined as Susac-specific when absent from the healthy and MS cohorts, from some 1,100 published viral clones and from other ImmuneACCESS disease sequences. The public reads were reprocessed in TCRdb via fastp at Q25 and MiXCR, keeping in-frame beta chains. CDR3 protein sequences are deduplicated, and each keeps its most common genes and DNA. The V and J calls come from TCRdb's annotation, not from the publication. This sample comprises roughly 220,000 distinct CDR3 sequences, about 94% of them detected only once. The ten top clones hold about 0.14% of the sample.

CDR1 and CDR2 are drawn from the germline V gene (reference sequence): DFQATT, SNEGSKA. Cut back by 3 bases and 12 bases, the V and J ends lie 23 bases apart. From its cysteine to its phenylalanine, the CDR3 spans 14 amino acids. Left in the record is the CDR3 DNA by itself, 42 bases read in frame from the first base. The chain employs TRBV20-1 and TRBJ2-5; the D call is tentative, TRBD1 or TRBD2, as each matches 5 bases. The sample was CD4+ T cells from PBMCs. The receptor was derived from a human donor with Susac syndrome. The nucleotides read TGCAGTGCTAGGAGGGGCGGTAGGGCAAGGGTAAAGTACTTC. Protein translation: CSARRGGRARVKYF.